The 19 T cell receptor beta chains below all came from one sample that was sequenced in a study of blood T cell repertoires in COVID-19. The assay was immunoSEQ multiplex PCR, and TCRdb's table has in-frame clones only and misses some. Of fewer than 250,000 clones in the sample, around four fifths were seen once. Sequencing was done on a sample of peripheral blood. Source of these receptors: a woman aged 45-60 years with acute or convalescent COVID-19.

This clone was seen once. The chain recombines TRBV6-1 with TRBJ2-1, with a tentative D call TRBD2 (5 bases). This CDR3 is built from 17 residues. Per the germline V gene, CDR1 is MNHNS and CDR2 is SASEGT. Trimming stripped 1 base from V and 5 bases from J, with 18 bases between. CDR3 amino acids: CASSEVGRTPPHNEQFF. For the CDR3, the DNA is TGTGCCAGCAGTGAAGTTGGGCGGACTCCCCCCCACAATGAGCAGTTCTTC.

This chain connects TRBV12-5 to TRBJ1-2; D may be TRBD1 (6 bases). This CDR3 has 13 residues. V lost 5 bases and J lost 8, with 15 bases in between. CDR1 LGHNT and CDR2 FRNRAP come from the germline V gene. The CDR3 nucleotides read TGTGCTAGTGGTCGGGACATAACGCGCGGCTACACCTTC. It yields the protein CASGRDITRGYTF.

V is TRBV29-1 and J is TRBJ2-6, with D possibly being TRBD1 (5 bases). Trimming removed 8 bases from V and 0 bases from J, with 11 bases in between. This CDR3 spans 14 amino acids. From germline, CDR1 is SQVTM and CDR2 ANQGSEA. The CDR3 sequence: CSTMQGSGANVLTF. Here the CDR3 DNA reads TGCAGCACCATGCAGGGCTCTGGGGCCAACGTCCTGACTTTC. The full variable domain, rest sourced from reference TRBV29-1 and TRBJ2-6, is SAVISQKPSRDICQRGTSLTIQCQVDSQVTMMFWYRQQPGQSLTLIATANQGSEATYESGFVIDKFPISRPNLTFSTLTVSNMSPEDSSIYLCSTMQGSGANVLTFGAGSRLTVL.

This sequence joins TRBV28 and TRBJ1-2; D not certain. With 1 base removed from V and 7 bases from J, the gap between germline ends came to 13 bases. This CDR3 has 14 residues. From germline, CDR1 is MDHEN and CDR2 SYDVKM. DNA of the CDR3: TGTGCCAGCAGTTTATCCAGAGCTCAGCGTGGCTACACCTTC. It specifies CASSLSRAQRGYTF.

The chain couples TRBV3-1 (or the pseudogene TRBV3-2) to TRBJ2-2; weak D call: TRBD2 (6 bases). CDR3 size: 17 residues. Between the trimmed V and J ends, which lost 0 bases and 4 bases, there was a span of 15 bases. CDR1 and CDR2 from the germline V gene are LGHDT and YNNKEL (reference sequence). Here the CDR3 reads CASSQDPGLYGTGELFF. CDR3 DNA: TGTGCCAGCAGCCAAGACCCGGGACTGTATGGCACCGGGGAGCTGTTTTTT.

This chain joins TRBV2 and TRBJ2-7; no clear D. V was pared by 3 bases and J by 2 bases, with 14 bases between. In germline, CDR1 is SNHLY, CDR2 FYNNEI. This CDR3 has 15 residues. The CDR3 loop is CASSDGNPSTYEQYF. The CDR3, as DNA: TGTGCCAGCAGTGATGGCAACCCTTCCACCTACGAGCAGTACTTC.

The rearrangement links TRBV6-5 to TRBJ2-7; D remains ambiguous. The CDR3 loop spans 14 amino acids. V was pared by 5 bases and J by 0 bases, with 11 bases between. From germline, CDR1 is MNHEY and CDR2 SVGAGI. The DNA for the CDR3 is TGTGCCAGCAGTCGCGACTTGAGCTCCTACGAGCAGTACTTC. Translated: CASSRDLSSYEQYF.

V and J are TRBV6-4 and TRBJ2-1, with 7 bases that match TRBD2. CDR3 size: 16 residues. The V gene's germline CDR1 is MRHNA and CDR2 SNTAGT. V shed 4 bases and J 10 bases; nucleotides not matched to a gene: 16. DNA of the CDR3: TGTGCCAGCAGTGCCCAACCGTCGTTTACTAGCGAAGAGCAGTTCTTC. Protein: CASSAQPSFTSEEQFF.

DNA of the CDR3: TGTGCCAGCAGCTGGCAGGGGGCTGGTGAGACCCAGTACTTC. Protein product: CASSWQGAGETQYF. The chain links TRBV9 to TRBJ2-5; 8 positions match TRBD1. This CDR3 comprises 14 residues. The V and J ends lost 4 bases and 5 bases, in that order; junction bases with no gene match: 7. The germline V gene has CDR1 SGDLS and CDR2 YYNGEE.

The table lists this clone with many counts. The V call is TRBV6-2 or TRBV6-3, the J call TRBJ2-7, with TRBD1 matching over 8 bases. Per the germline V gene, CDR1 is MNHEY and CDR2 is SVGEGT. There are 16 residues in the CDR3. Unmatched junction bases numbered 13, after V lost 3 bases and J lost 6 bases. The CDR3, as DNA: TGTGCCAGCAGTTATATGCCGGACAGGGAGGCCCCCGAGCAGTACTTC. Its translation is CASSYMPDREAPEQYF.

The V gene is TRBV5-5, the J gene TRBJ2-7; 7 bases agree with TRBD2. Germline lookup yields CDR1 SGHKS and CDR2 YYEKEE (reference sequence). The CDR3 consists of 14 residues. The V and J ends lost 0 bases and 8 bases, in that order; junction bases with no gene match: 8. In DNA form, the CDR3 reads TGTGCCAGCAGCTTGGACACCTGGGAGGGCAAGCAGTACTTC. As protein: CASSLDTWEGKQYF.

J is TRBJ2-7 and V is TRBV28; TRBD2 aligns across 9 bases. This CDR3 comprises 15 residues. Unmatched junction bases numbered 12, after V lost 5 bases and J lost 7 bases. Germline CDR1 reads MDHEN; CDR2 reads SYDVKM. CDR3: CASSRDAGGPREQYF. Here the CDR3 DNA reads TGTGCCAGCAGTAGAGATGCGGGAGGGCCACGGGAGCAGTACTTC. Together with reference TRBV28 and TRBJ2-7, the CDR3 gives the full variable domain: DVKVTQSSRYLVKRTGEKVFLECVQDMDHENMFWYRQDPGLGLRLIYFSYDVKMKEKGDIPEGYSVSREKKERFSLILESASTNQTSMYLCASSRDAGGPREQYFGPGTRLTVT.

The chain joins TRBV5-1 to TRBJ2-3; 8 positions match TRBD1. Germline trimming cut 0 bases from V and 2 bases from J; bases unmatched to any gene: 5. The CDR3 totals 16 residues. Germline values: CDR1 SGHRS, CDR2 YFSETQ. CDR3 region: CASSLARDRYTDTQYF. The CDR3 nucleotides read TGCGCCAGCAGCTTGGCCCGGGACAGGTACACAGATACGCAGTATTTT.

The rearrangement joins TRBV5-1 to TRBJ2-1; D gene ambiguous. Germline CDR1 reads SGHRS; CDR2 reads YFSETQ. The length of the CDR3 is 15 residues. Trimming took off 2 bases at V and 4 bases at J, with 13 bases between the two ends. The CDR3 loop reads CASSFGGPPYNEQFF. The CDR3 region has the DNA TGCGCCAGCAGCTTCGGCGGTCCACCGTACAATGAGCAGTTCTTC.

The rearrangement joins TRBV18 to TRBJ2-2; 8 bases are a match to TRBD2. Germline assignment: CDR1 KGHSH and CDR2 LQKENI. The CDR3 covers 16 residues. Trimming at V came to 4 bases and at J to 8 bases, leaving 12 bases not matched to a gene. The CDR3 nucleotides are TGTGCCAGCTCACTGCTCGGACTAGCCCCCCGGGGGGAGCTGTTTTTT. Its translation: CASSLLGLAPRGELFF. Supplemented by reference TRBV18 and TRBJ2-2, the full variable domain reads NAGVMQNPRHLVRRRGQEARLRCSPMKGHSHVYWYRQLPEEGLKFMVYLQKENIIDESGMPKERFSAEFPKEGPSILRIQQVVRGDSAAYFCASSLLGLAPRGELFFGEGSRLTVL.

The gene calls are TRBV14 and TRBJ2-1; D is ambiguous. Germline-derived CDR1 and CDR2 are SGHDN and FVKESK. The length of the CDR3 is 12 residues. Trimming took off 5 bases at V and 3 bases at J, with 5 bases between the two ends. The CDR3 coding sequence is TGTGCCAGCAGCGAGATCTACAATGAGCAGTTCTTC. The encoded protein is CASSEIYNEQFF. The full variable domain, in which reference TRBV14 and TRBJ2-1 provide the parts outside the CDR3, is EAGVTQFPSHSVIEKGQTVTLRCDPISGHDNLYWYRRVMGKEIKFLLHFVKESKQDESGMPNNRFLAERTGGTYSTLKVQPAELEDSGVYFCASSEIYNEQFFGPGTRLTVL.

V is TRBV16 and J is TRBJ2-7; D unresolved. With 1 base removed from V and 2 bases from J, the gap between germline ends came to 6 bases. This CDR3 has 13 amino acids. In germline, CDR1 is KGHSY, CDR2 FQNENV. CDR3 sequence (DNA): TGTGCCAGCAGCCAATTGAGTCCCTACGAGCAGTACTTC. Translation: CASSQLSPYEQYF. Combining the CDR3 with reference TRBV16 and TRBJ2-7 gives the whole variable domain GEEVAQTPKHLVRGEGQKAKLYCAPIKGHSYVFWYQQVLKNEFKFLISFQNENVFDETGMPKERFSAKCLPNSPCSLEIQATKLEDSAVYFCASSQLSPYEQYFGPGTRLTVT.

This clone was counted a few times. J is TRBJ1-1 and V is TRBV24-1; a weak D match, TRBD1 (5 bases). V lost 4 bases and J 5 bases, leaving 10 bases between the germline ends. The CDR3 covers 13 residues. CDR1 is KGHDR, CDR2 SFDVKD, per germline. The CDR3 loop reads CATSDRVGTEAFF. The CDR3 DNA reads TGTGCCACCAGTGACAGGGTGGGAACTGAAGCTTTCTTT.

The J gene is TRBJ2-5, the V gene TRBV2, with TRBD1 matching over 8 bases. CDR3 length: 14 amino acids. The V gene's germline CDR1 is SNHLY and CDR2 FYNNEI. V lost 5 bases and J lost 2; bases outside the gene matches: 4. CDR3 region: CASSPGQEQETQYF. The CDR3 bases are TGTGCCAGCAGTCCGGGACAGGAGCAAGAGACCCAGTACTTC.